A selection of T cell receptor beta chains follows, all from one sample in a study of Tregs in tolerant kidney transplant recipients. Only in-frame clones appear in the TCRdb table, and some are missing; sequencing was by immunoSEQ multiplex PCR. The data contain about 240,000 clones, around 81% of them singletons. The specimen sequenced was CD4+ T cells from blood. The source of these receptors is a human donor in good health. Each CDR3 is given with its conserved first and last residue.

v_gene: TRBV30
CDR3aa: CASYDRGYTF

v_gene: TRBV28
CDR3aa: CASLSSGSDVYGYTF

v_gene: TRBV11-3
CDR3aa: CASSLAGTKYNEQFF

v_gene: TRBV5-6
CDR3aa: CASSLAETQYF

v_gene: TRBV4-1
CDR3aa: CASSQPLAGGRNEQFF

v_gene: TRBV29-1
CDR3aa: CSVPRTTGNTEAFF

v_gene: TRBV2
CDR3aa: CASSDGPASVVSYEQYF

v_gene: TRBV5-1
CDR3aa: CASSLIAGEAGANVLTF

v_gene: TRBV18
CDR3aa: CASSQSKGYEQYF

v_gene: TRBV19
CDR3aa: CASSIPGRQETQYF

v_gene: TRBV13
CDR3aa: CASSLGQGKGEAFF

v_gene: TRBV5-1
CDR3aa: CASAGGAHYGYTF

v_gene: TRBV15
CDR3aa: CATRGPLDQETQYF

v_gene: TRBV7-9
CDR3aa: CASHRSGANVLTF

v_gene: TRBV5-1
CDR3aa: CASSLDPGQYNSPLHF

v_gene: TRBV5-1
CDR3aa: CASSPEVRPWSYEQYF

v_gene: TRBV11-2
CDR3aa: CASSPTEKEQYF

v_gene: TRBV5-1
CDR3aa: CASSFQAQETQYF

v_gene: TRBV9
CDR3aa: CASSVGPAGTLYEQYF

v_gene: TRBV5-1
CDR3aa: CASSLGRLAGSTDTQYF

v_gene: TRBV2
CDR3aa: CASGTVEGNGYTF

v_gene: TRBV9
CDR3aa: CASSVSYGRGGEQYF

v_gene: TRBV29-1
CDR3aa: CSVPTGGRGYTF

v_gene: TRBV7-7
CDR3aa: CASSLASGRTGANVLTF

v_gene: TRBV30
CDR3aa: CAWSVDWAGGTQYF

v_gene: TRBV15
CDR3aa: CATSRQVGANQPQHF